These T cell receptor beta chains were read from a single sample in a study of OX40 agonist ivuxolimab in advanced cancers. Sequenced by immunoSEQ multiplex PCR; TCRdb stores in-frame clones only, minus some. The sample consists of about 70,000 clones, roughly 83% of them appearing once. This specimen consisted of CD4+ or CD8+ T cells sorted from blood, obtained in a trial of the OX40 agonist ivuxolimab. Receptors were obtained from an adult with an advanced solid tumor such as melanoma, head and neck, liver or kidney cancer. The CDR3 runs from the conserved cysteine through the conserved F or W. A D gene is named only where the DNA matches it firmly. Where a row states a size, it is once, few, many or the class of an expanded clone; other rows omit it.

V gene: TRBV7-3; D gene: TRBD2; J gene: TRBJ2-1; clone size: once; CDR3 protein: CASSPGLAGGPGYNEQFF; CDR3 DNA: TGTGCCAGCAGCCCCGGACTAGCGGGAGGGCCAGGGTACAATGAGCAGTTCTTC
V gene: TRBV5-1; D gene: TRBD2; J gene: TRBJ2-1; clone size: .; CDR3 protein: CASSTGLINEQFF; CDR3 DNA: TGCGCCAGCAGCACGGGACTAATCAATGAGCAGTTCTTC
V gene: TRBV6-6; D gene: TRBD1; J gene: TRBJ1-1; clone size: .; CDR3 protein: CASSWAGGGTEAFF; CDR3 DNA: TGTGCCAGCAGTTGGGCAGGGGGGGGCACTGAAGCTTTCTTT
V gene: TRBV6-1; D gene: .; J gene: TRBJ1-5; clone size: .; CDR3 protein: CASTEGVNQPQHF; CDR3 DNA: TGTGCCAGCACCGAGGGGGTCAATCAGCCCCAGCATTTT
V gene: TRBV18; D gene: TRBD1; J gene: TRBJ2-7; clone size: .; CDR3 protein: CASTPGQGEAYEQYF; CDR3 DNA: TGTGCCAGCACACCGGGACAGGGAGAGGCGTACGAGCAGTACTTC
V gene: TRBV7-6; D gene: .; J gene: TRBJ2-6; clone size: .; CDR3 protein: CASSLEHLSGANVLTF; CDR3 DNA: TGTGCCAGCAGCTTAGAACACCTCTCTGGGGCCAACGTCCTGACTTTC
V gene: TRBV7-8; D gene: .; J gene: TRBJ2-1; clone size: .; CDR3 protein: CASSLALGPYNEQFF; CDR3 DNA: TGTGCCAGCAGCTTAGCGCTGGGCCCCTACAATGAGCAGTTCTTC
V gene: TRBV4-2; D gene: TRBD1; J gene: TRBJ1-2; clone size: .; CDR3 protein: CASSQAYRGQLVDYGYTF; CDR3 DNA: TGTGCCAGCAGCCAAGCGTACAGGGGGCAATTAGTCGACTATGGCTACACCTTC
V gene: TRBV10-2; D gene: .; J gene: TRBJ1-2; clone size: .; CDR3 protein: CASGGPQNNYGYTF; CDR3 DNA: TGCGCCAGCGGAGGGCCTCAAAACAACTATGGCTACACCTTC
V gene: TRBV6-6; D gene: TRBD1; J gene: TRBJ2-7; clone size: .; CDR3 protein: CASRYEGTGGREQYF; CDR3 DNA: TGTGCCAGCAGATACGAAGGGACAGGGGGAAGAGAGCAGTACTTC
V gene: TRBV7-9; D gene: TRBD1; J gene: TRBJ2-7; clone size: .; CDR3 protein: CASSYRQGRVNEQYF; CDR3 DNA: TGTGCCAGCAGCTACCGACAGGGGCGCGTCAACGAGCAGTACTTC
V gene: TRBV2; D gene: .; J gene: TRBJ1-2; clone size: .; CDR3 protein: CASSAGTSVGYTF; CDR3 DNA: TGTGCCAGCAGCGCTGGGACATCCGTTGGCTACACCTTC
V gene: TRBV5-1; D gene: .; J gene: TRBJ1-1; clone size: .; CDR3 protein: CASSYQGAENTEAFF; CDR3 DNA: TGCGCCAGCAGCTATCAAGGGGCGGAGAACACTGAAGCTTTCTTT